The sequence of this T cell receptor beta chain was determined in a study of T cells in Graves' hyperthyroidism and ophthalmopathy. Study outcomes and limitations: Within blood appeared most thyroid clonotypes that had expanded above 0.001.

Newly diagnosed hyperthyroidism patients aged 18 to 65 years had disease lasting under 2 months. Patients were excluded for uncontrolled infection, other autoimmune disease, pregnancy or lactation. Diagnosing involved the use of clinical symptoms, serum thyroxine and TRAb, thyroid ultrasound and orbital computed tomography. At least ten counts were recorded for this clonotype. What it binds is not known. Amplified TCR beta CDR3 regions derived from RNA transcripts. Primed by the HTBI set, a first-round RT-PCR was run on the TCR CDR3. One entry per CDR3 protein results from TCRdb running MiXCR on the multiplex PCR reads. Among hundreds of thousands of distinct CDR3 sequences listed, over 10% were seen once. The ends were cut back, 4 bases at V and 3 bases at J, with 16 bases in the middle. The CDR3 is made up of 14 amino acids. Germline V gives CDR1 GTSNPN, CDR2 SVGIG (reference sequence).

Sequencing used blood. The receptor's source is a woman aged 18-35 years with Graves' hyperthyroidism. This rearrangement joins TRBV30 to TRBJ2-7; either TRBD1 or TRBD2 may fit D (5 bases each). The chain's CDR3 is CAWTEGTGFYEQYF. CDR3 nucleotide sequence: TGTGCCTGGACCGAGGGGACGGGCTTCTACGAGCAGTACTTC. The full variable domain, rest sourced from reference TRBV30 and TRBJ2-7, is SQTIHQWPATLVQPVGSPLSLECTVEGTSNPNLYWYRQAAGRGLQLLFYSVGIGQISSEVPQNLSASRPQDRQFILSSKKLLLSDSGFYLCAWTEGTGFYEQYFGPGTRLTVT.